Here is one T cell receptor beta chain with its context. This entry belongs to a study of blood T cell repertoires in COVID-19. Study-level information: Sample material is recorded as cDNA or gDNA derived from T cells, B-cell-depleted T cells, or PBMCs.

Using immunoSEQ multiplex PCR, the repertoire was profiled, and TCRdb retains in-frame clones only, with some absent. The repertoire holds 100,000 to 150,000 clones, around nine tenths seen once, with roughly 1.2% in the top ten. Germline V CDR1 and CDR2: SGHVS, FNYEAQ. The CDR3 extends over 15 amino acids. Losses at the gene ends were 3 bases for V and 7 bases for J; bases not matched to a gene: 4. The sequencing input was peripheral blood. The receptor was isolated from a woman of 80 years or more with acute or convalescent COVID-19. The chain is built from TRBV7-6 and TRBJ1-6; TRBD1 matches 9 bases. In DNA form, the CDR3 reads TGTGCCAGCAGCTTGGAGACAGGGGGAAATTCACCCCTCCACTTT. This gives the protein CASSLETGGNSPLHF.